These 21 T cell receptor beta chains were all obtained from the same sample, sequenced in a study of regulatory T cells in long-lasting Graves disease. The time point here: persistent/refractory GD, antithyroid drugs over 5 years with positive TRAb. The TCR library was made from RNA that had been extracted from PBMCs in TRIzol. Assembly of TCR beta libraries relied on iRepertoire HTBI primers together with Arm-PCR of CDR3 regions. TCRdb analysed the multiplex PCR reads with MiXCR anew, one entry per CDR3 protein. The data show roughly 500,000 distinct CDR3 sequences, approximately 21% seen once. This specimen consisted of peripheral blood mononuclear cells (PBMCs), obtained when the disease was refractory, from a patient treated with antithyroid drugs. The receptors here all came from a female donor with Graves disease.

V and J are TRBV27 and TRBJ2-7; 7 nucleotides agree with TRBD1. V lost 5 bases, J lost 3 bases, and 7 bases stayed unmatched. Germline CDR1 and CDR2: MNHEY and SMNVEV (reference sequence). This CDR3 has 14 residues. Here the CDR3 reads CASSPGTAGYEQYF. The CDR3 DNA is TGTGCCAGCAGTCCCGGGACAGCAGGCTACGAGCAGTACTTC.

A remark on this clonotype: One base away lies a much larger clone, so this may be a sequencing read error. The gene calls are TRBV19 and TRBJ2-7, with D unclear. The CDR3 is 14 residues long. In germline, CDR1 is LNHDA, CDR2 SQIVND (reference sequence). The CDR3 DNA reads as TGTGCCTGTAGTACATCAGGACCTTGGGACGAGCAGTACTTC. Translated: CACSTSGPWDEQYF.

This clonotype has a count of ten or more. The rearrangement uses TRBV6-2 or TRBV6-3 and TRBJ2-5, with D perhaps assigned TRBD1 or TRBD2 (5 bases each). With 5 bases removed from V and 5 bases from J, the gap between germline ends came to 18 bases. Germline-derived CDR1 and CDR2 are MNHEY and SVGEGT. The CDR3 consists of 15 residues. CDR3 coding DNA: TGTGCCAGCAGTGAGGTTGGGGGTTTTGAGGAGACCCAGTACTTC. It specifies CASSEVGGFEETQYF.

This clonotype was counted many times. V usage is TRBV12-3 or TRBV12-4 and J usage is TRBJ1-5; the D gene is possibly TRBD1 (5 bases). This CDR3 comprises 20 residues. With 0 bases removed from V and 2 bases from J, the gap between germline ends came to 23 bases. CDR3 DNA: TGTGCCAGCAGTTTAGCACGGAGGGGTGGGCTGATAGTGGGCAATCAGCCCCAGCATTTT. Its protein product is CASSLARRGGLIVGNQPQHF.

This clonotype occurred many times. This chain links TRBV28 with TRBJ1-2, with D hard to call. The CDR3 loop spans 13 amino acids. The germline V gene has CDR1 MDHEN and CDR2 SYDVKM. Trimming removed 1 base from V and 6 bases from J, with 9 bases in between. The CDR3 reads CASSLFQVDGYTF. Here the CDR3 DNA reads TGTGCCAGCAGTTTATTCCAGGTGGATGGCTACACCTTC.

This clonotype was counted ten times or more. The chain combines TRBV20-1 with TRBJ2-5, with 8 bases lining up with TRBD2. This CDR3 contains 13 residues. V dropped 3 bases and J dropped 3; count of bases not matched to a gene: 3. Germline CDR1 is DFQATT and CDR2 is SNEGSKA (reference sequence). The chain's CDR3 is CSASGGAEETQYF. In nucleotides, the CDR3 is TGCAGTGCTAGCGGGGGGGCCGAAGAGACCCAGTACTTC.

This clonotype turned up a few times. V gene TRBV5-1 combines with J gene TRBJ2-7; possibly TRBD1 for D (6 bases). Germline V gene lookup returns CDR1 SGHRS and CDR2 YFSETQ. V lost 5 bases and J lost 2, with 14 bases in between. The CDR3 loop spans 14 amino acids. Written as DNA, the CDR3 is TGCGCCAGCAGGTCAGACAGGTTCCCCTACGAGCAGTACTTC. As protein: CASRSDRFPYEQYF.

This clonotype was counted many times. This chain links TRBV29-1 with TRBJ1-1; the D gene is possibly TRBD1 (5 bases). V shed 4 bases and J shed 5 bases, with 14 bases lying between them. The CDR3 extends over 13 amino acids. Germline values: CDR1 SQVTM, CDR2 ANQGSEA. CDR3 DNA: TGCAGCGTTGTAAGGCAGGGTGGGACTGAAGCTTTCTTT. Translating it yields CSVVRQGGTEAFF.

The chain carries TRBV7-3 and TRBJ2-1; D gene unclear. CDR1 and CDR2 from the germline V gene are SGHTA and FQGTGA. CDR3 length equals 15 residues. The ends were cut back, 2 bases at V and 0 bases at J, with 8 bases in the middle. CDR3: CASSLELSSYNEQFF. Here the CDR3 DNA reads TGTGCCAGCAGCTTAGAGTTGAGCTCCTACAATGAGCAGTTCTTC.

This clonotype appeared a few times. This chain joins TRBV5-5 and TRBJ1-2, with TRBD1 matching over 10 bases. V lost 3 bases and J lost 7; bases outside the gene matches: 9. From germline, CDR1 is SGHKS and CDR2 YYEKEE (reference sequence). The CDR3 is 15 amino acids. The DNA for the CDR3 is TGTGCCAGCAGCTCGATGGACAGGGGGGAAATTGGCTACACCTTC. It translates to CASSSMDRGEIGYTF.

The CDR3 sequence: CASSLRYRTGENTGELFF. CDR3 DNA sequence: TGTGCCAGCAGCCTCCGATACCGGACAGGGGAGAACACCGGGGAGCTGTTTTTT. The V and J genes are TRBV7-2 and TRBJ2-2; 9 nucleotides line up with TRBD1. The V gene end was trimmed by 5 bases and the J gene end by 1 base; junction bases not matched to a gene: 11. The CDR3 totals 18 residues. CDR1 is SGHTA, CDR2 FQGNSA, per germline.

The chain recombines TRBV29-1 with TRBJ2-2, with TRBD2 identical over 10 bases. Germline trimming cut 2 bases from V and 2 bases from J; bases unmatched to any gene: 2. The CDR3 extends over 15 amino acids. Looked up from germline, CDR1 is SQVTM and CDR2 is ANQGSEA. CDR3 loop: CSVETSGANTGELFF. DNA of the CDR3: TGCAGCGTTGAAACTAGCGGGGCAAACACCGGGGAGCTGTTTTTT.

There are many counts of this clonotype. The CDR3 DNA follows: TGTGCCAGCAGTTTACAGGGCTACAATCAGCCCCAGCATTTT. Amino acids: CASSLQGYNQPQHF. The chain carries TRBV28 and TRBJ1-5; D might be TRBD1 (5 bases). The germline V and J ends were trimmed by 2 bases and 3 bases, with 8 bases remaining between them. This CDR3 spans 14 amino acids. Looked up from germline, CDR1 is MDHEN and CDR2 is SYDVKM.

This clonotype was observed a handful of times. The chain couples TRBV7-9 to TRBJ1-1; D might be TRBD1 (5 bases). V dropped 8 bases and J dropped 2 bases, with 12 bases sitting between them. This CDR3 has 13 residues. CDR1 SEHNR and CDR2 FQNEAQ come from the germline V gene (reference sequence). CDR3 residues: CASGMTANTEAFF. DNA for the CDR3: TGTGCCAGCGGAATGACAGCCAACACTGAAGCTTTCTTT.

The sample holds many counts of this clonotype. The rearrangement joins TRBV12-3 or TRBV12-4 to TRBJ2-6; D is unresolved. Trimming shortened V by 1 base and J by 8 bases, and 3 bases separated the two germline ends. This CDR3 has 12 residues. The CDR3 is CASSLVSNVLTF. CDR3 nucleotides: TGTGCCAGCAGTTTAGTTTCCAACGTCCTGACTTTC.

The sample holds a few counts of this clonotype. The rearrangement joins TRBV20-1 to TRBJ1-5, with 8 bases matching TRBD1. V was clipped by 0 bases and J by 6 bases; unmatched bases: 1. CDR3 size: 13 residues. Germline V gene data show CDR1 as DFQATT and CDR2 as SNEGSKA (reference sequence). The CDR3 spells CSARDDRGQPQHF. Written as DNA, the CDR3 is TGCAGTGCTAGAGACGACAGGGGTCAGCCCCAGCATTTT.

This chain uses TRBV15 with TRBJ1-3; D is undetermined. This CDR3 is built from 13 residues. Germline loops: CDR1 LNHNV, CDR2 YYDKDF (reference sequence). Trimming stripped 5 bases from V and 6 bases from J, with 11 bases between. The CDR3 region is CATSVPLENTIYF. The CDR3 DNA reads TGTGCCACCAGCGTACCTTTGGAAAACACCATATATTTT.

The V and J genes are TRBV7-9 and TRBJ2-7; D uncertain. V lost 5 bases, J lost 5 bases, and 16 bases lay in between. Germline V gene sequence: CDR1 SEHNR, CDR2 FQNEAQ (reference sequence). The CDR3 is made up of 14 amino acids. The CDR3 loop is CASSQDGRAHEQYF. The CDR3 DNA sequence: TGTGCCAGCAGCCAAGACGGCAGAGCCCACGAGCAGTACTTC. The variable domain in full, completed from reference TRBV7-9 and TRBJ2-7, reads DTGVSQNPRHKITKRGQNVTFRCDPISEHNRLYWYRQTLGQGPEFLTYFQNEAQLEKSRLLSDRFSAERPKGSFSTLEIQRTEQGDSAMYLCASSQDGRAHEQYFGPGTRLTVT.

This clonotype was counted between two and nine times. The chain recombines TRBV6-9 with TRBJ2-5; TRBD2 matches at 9 bases. CDR3 size: 17 residues. Germline V CDR1 and CDR2: MNHGY, SVAAGI. With 3 bases clipped from V and 5 bases from J, the junction kept 13 bases outside the gene matches. The CDR3 protein is CASSYAPRGGRVETQYF. DNA for the CDR3: TGTGCCAGCAGTTACGCGCCGCGGGGGGGCCGCGTGGAGACCCAGTACTTC.

This clonotype has more than one count but fewer than ten. The chain links TRBV19 to TRBJ2-7; tentatively, D is TRBD1 (6 bases). The germline V gene has CDR1 LNHDA and CDR2 SQIVND (reference sequence). The V gene lost 4 bases and the J gene lost 3 bases, with 16 bases spanning the gap. The CDR3 sequence is 15 residues long. The DNA of the CDR3 is TGTGCCAGTAGTACCGGCACACAGGGTGGCTACGAGCAGTACTTC. Translated, it gives CASSTGTQGGYEQYF.

The gene calls are TRBV5-1 and TRBJ1-1; D gene uncertain. Trimming removed 0 bases at V and 0 bases at J, with 18 bases between. The CDR3 runs 18 residues. Germline V gene sequence: CDR1 SGHRS, CDR2 YFSETQ. This CDR3 is CASSLGGVTFGMNTEAFF. For the CDR3, the DNA is TGCGCCAGCAGCTTGGGAGGAGTAACATTCGGGATGAACACTGAAGCTTTCTTT.